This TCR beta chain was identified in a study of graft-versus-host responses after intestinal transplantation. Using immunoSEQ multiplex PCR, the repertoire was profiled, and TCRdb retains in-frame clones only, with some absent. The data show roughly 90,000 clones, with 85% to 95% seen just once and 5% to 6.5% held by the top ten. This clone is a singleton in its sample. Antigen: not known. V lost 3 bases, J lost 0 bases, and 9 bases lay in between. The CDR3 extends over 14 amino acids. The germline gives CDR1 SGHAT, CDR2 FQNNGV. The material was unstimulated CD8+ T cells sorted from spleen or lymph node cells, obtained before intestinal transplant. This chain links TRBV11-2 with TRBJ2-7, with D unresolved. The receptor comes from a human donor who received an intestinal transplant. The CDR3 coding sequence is TGTGCCAGCAGCTTGGCGGCTAGCTCCTACGAGCAGTACTTC. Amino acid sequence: CASSLAASSYEQYF.